This passage covers 30 T cell receptor beta chains from one sample sequenced in a study of cytomegalovirus exposure and HLA in healthy donors (dated by TCRdb to about 2017). Library generation was performed with the immunoSEQ multiplex PCR assay. A mixture of 60 forward primers for TCR Vbeta segments and 13 reverse primers for TCR Jbeta segments was used in the multiplex PCR. What TCRdb holds here is the immuneACCESS table cut down to in-frame rearrangements. Part of the clones is not present; checked against another copy, under half of the missing clones reflect an unresolved V gene, and the others are unexplained. Present in this sample are approximately 150,000 clones, approximately 80% of which were seen just once. In total, the top ten clones hold 4.5% of the sample. The specimen sequenced was PBMCs. These TCRs come from a man aged 35-49 years in good health and CMV-seronegative.

This rearrangement joins TRBV2 to TRBJ2-7; D possibly corresponds to TRBD2 (6 bases). V gave up 8 bases and J gave up 0 bases, with 14 bases separating them. The CDR3 runs to 14 residues. Germline CDR1 SNHLY, CDR2 FYNNEI. DNA of the CDR3: TGTGCCAGCCGGTTCCGGGGGTCCTCCTACGAGCAGTACTTC. It encodes CASRFRGSSYEQYF.

This clone came up a few times. V gene TRBV15 combines with J gene TRBJ2-7; 8 nucleotides line up with TRBD1. From germline, CDR1 is LNHNV and CDR2 YYDKDF (reference sequence). Losses at the gene ends were 5 bases for V and 3 bases for J; bases not matched to a gene: 12. The CDR3 sequence is 16 residues long. CDR3: CATSVLGQGADYEQYF. Written as DNA, the CDR3 is TGTGCCACCAGCGTCTTAGGGCAGGGGGCTGACTACGAGCAGTACTTC.

The rearrangement links TRBV21-1 to TRBJ2-7; TRBD2, the table's D call, was not compared with the DNA. TRBV21-1 is a pseudogene locus. The CDR3 consists of 13 residues. The CDR3 reads CASSTETPYEQYF. The CDR3 DNA is TGTGCCAGCAGCACCGAGACTCCCTACGAGCAGTACTTC.

The chain has TRBV6-1 and TRBJ2-7; 9 bases fit TRBD1. Losses at the gene ends were 6 bases for V and 5 bases for J; bases not matched to a gene: 11. The CDR3 is made up of 15 amino acids. Per germline, CDR1 MNHNS and CDR2 SASEGT. The CDR3 region has the DNA TGTGCCAGCAGCCCTGGGACAGGGTTATTCGACGAGCAGTACTTC. Residues: CASSPGTGLFDEQYF.

The rearrangement joins TRBV15 to TRBJ2-5; perhaps TRBD2 as D (6 bases). V lost 0 bases and J 5 bases, leaving 10 bases between the germline ends. CDR3 size: 14 residues. Looked up from germline, CDR1 is LNHNV and CDR2 is YYDKDF (reference sequence). CDR3 coding DNA: TGTGCCACCAGCAGAGACCCCGGAGGGGAGACCCAGTACTTC. Its translation: CATSRDPGGETQYF.

Details on this clone: Other DNA sequences in this sample translate to the same CDR3. V and J are TRBV10-3 and TRBJ1-2, with D uncertain. The CDR3 loop spans 15 amino acids. Germline-derived CDR1 and CDR2 are ENHRY and SYGVKD. V was clipped by 3 bases and J by 7 bases, with 18 bases between them. The DNA for the CDR3 is TGTGCCATCAGTGAAAGATTAGACTTAAGTATTGGCTACACCTTC. It yields the protein CAISERLDLSIGYTF.

The chain uses TRBV10-2 and TRBJ2-2; 8 positions match TRBD1. This CDR3 contains 14 residues. V dropped 6 bases and J dropped 7; count of bases not matched to a gene: 7. Per germline, CDR1 WSHSY and CDR2 SAAADI. CDR3 residues: CASSQTGDGGELFF. The DNA of the CDR3 is TGCGCCAGCAGCCAGACAGGGGATGGCGGGGAGCTGTTTTTT.

The rearrangement joins TRBV5-1 to TRBJ1-1, with a weak D call TRBD1 (6 bases). This CDR3 is 14 amino acids long. The germline V and J ends were trimmed by 3 bases and 1 base, with 10 bases remaining between them. Germline V gene data show CDR1 as SGHRS and CDR2 as YFSETQ. The CDR3 DNA is TGCGCCAGCAGCTCACAGGGTAGGAACACTGAAGCTTTCTTT. Amino acid sequence: CASSSQGRNTEAFF.

This clone has just one count. This chain links TRBV13 with TRBJ2-7; perhaps TRBD1 as D (6 bases). Germline V lookup: CDR1 PRHDT, CDR2 FYEKMQ (reference sequence). V gave up 6 bases and J gave up 5 bases, with 11 bases separating them. This CDR3 contains 12 residues. The chain's CDR3 is CASRKGVHEQYF. The CDR3 DNA reads as TGTGCCAGCAGGAAGGGGGTCCACGAGCAGTACTTC.

The V gene is TRBV2, the J gene TRBJ1-1; D possibly corresponds to TRBD1 (6 bases). Trimming took off 6 bases at V and 0 bases at J, with 11 bases between the two ends. The CDR3 is made up of 14 amino acids. CDR1 is SNHLY, CDR2 FYNNEI, per germline. The CDR3 DNA reads as TGTGCCAGCAGCTATGGACAGATGAACACTGAAGCTTTCTTT. This gives the protein CASSYGQMNTEAFF.

In this sample, this clone turned up once. The chain links TRBV7-2 to TRBJ2-3, with 11 bases matching TRBD2. CDR3 length: 17 residues. J lost 1 base, V lost 3 bases, and 6 bases had no gene match. CDR1 and CDR2 from the germline V gene are SGHTA and FQGNSA. Here the CDR3 reads CASSFLAGGGGTDTQYF. DNA for the CDR3: TGTGCCAGCAGCTTTCTAGCGGGGGGAGGGGGCACAGATACGCAGTATTTT.

V and J are TRBV12-5 and TRBJ1-5, with D hard to call. Germline CDR1 is LGHNT and CDR2 is FRNRAP. This CDR3 has 12 residues. Trimming cost V 7 bases and J 4 bases, with 8 bases left between them. In nucleotides, the CDR3 is TGTGCTAGTGCTAGTGGAAATCAGCCCCAGCATTTT. Translation gives CASASGNQPQHF.

The chain uses TRBV9 and TRBJ2-2, with D hard to call. V lost 0 bases and J 3 bases, leaving 6 bases between the germline ends. This CDR3 region has 14 residues. Germline CDR1 is SGDLS and CDR2 is YYNGEE. The CDR3 DNA sequence: TGTGCCAGCAGCGTAGGGGCAGACACCGGGGAGCTGTTTTTT. Its protein is CASSVGADTGELFF.

In this sample, this clone turned up a few times. This chain connects TRBV5-4 to TRBJ1-1; D perhaps matches TRBD1 (6 bases). CDR3 size: 14 residues. Germline V CDR1 and CDR2: SGHNT, YYREEE (reference sequence). V shed 2 bases and J shed 0 bases, with 8 bases lying between them. CDR3: CASSFGQMNTEAFF. The CDR3 DNA reads as TGTGCCAGCAGCTTCGGACAGATGAACACTGAAGCTTTCTTT.

The table lists this clone with a few counts. This chain links TRBV2 with TRBJ1-3; D gene ambiguous. Trimming removed 3 bases at V and 2 bases at J, with 5 bases between. This CDR3 contains 13 residues. The germline V gene encodes CDR1 SNHLY and CDR2 FYNNEI. The CDR3 nucleotides read TGTGCCAGCAGTGATGGCCCTGGAAACACCATATATTTT. Translation: CASSDGPGNTIYF.

The chain couples TRBV18 to TRBJ2-7; 9 bases line up with TRBD1. V gave up 6 bases and J gave up 1 base; unmatched junction bases: 4. Per germline, CDR1 KGHSH and CDR2 LQKENI. The CDR3 has 14 residues. As DNA, the CDR3 is TGTGCCAGCTCCTCCGGGACAGGGTCCTACGAGCAGTACTTC. Protein sequence: CASSSGTGSYEQYF.

The chain is built from TRBV28 and TRBJ2-3; the match to TRBD2 covers 7 bases. Trimming took 2 bases from V and 2 from J; bases not matched to a gene: 7. CDR1 MDHEN and CDR2 SYDVKM come from the germline V gene. The CDR3 is made up of 16 amino acids. CDR3: CASSLGGAGLTDTQYF. In nucleotides, the CDR3 is TGTGCCAGCAGTTTAGGAGGAGCGGGGCTCACAGATACGCAGTATTTT.

This chain uses TRBV9 with TRBJ1-1; D is undetermined. Germline CDR1 SGDLS, CDR2 YYNGEE. Trimming took off 3 bases at V and 4 bases at J, with 19 bases between the two ends. This CDR3 has 16 amino acids. The CDR3 loop reads CASSDPSGGFATEAFF. CDR3 DNA sequence: TGTGCCAGCAGCGATCCTTCGGGAGGGTTTGCCACTGAAGCTTTCTTT.

This clone was recorded a few times. The CDR3 sequence is CASSEALQMTNYGYTF. In DNA, the CDR3 is TGTGCCAGCAGTGAAGCGCTTCAGATGACTAACTATGGCTACACCTTC. The rearrangement links TRBV2 to TRBJ1-2, with D hard to call. V was clipped by 0 bases and J by 0 bases, with 11 bases between them. CDR3 length: 16 residues. Per the germline V gene, CDR1 is SNHLY and CDR2 is FYNNEI.

This clone was observed many times. This chain uses TRBV19 with TRBJ1-2; 9 nucleotides agree with TRBD1. CDR3 length: 13 residues. Germline V gene lookup returns CDR1 LNHDA and CDR2 SQIVND (reference sequence). Germline trimming cut 7 bases from V and 7 bases from J; bases unmatched to any gene: 7. The CDR3 loop is CASIQGAQSGYTF. The CDR3 DNA follows: TGTGCCAGTATACAGGGGGCGCAGTCTGGCTACACCTTC.

V usage is TRBV14 and J usage is TRBJ1-6; tentatively, D is TRBD1 (5 bases). CDR3 size: 13 residues. Germline loops: CDR1 SGHDN, CDR2 FVKESK. Deletions cut 4 bases from V and 9 bases from J, with 10 bases between. CDR3 coding DNA: TGTGCCAGCAGCCTGGGGGGGGGTTCACCCCTCCACTTT. Translation gives CASSLGGGSPLHF.

The genes are TRBV5-4 and TRBJ1-2, with D possibly TRBD1 on 5 matching bases. The CDR3 contains 16 residues. Trimming cost V 3 bases and J 5 bases, with 20 bases left between them. Germline-derived CDR1 and CDR2 are SGHNT and YYREEE (reference sequence). As DNA, the CDR3 is TGTGCCAGCAGCTCGCCCTCCGACAGTAGTTATTATGGCTACACCTTC. The encoded protein is CASSSPSDSSYYGYTF.

The chain has TRBV5-1 and TRBJ2-1, with TRBD1 identical over 8 bases. CDR1 is SGHRS and CDR2 is YFSETQ in the germline V gene. J gave up 4 bases and V 2 bases, and 8 bases lay outside the gene matches. The length of the CDR3 is 16 residues. The CDR3 DNA reads as TGCGCCAGCAGCTTAGTACCGGGACAGGCTTACAATGAGCAGTTCTTC. It translates to CASSLVPGQAYNEQFF.

The chain's CDR3 is CASSFSPGTENTEAFF. The CDR3 region has the DNA TGTGCCAGCAGCTTTTCTCCGGGGACAGAGAACACTGAAGCTTTCTTT. The chain links TRBV5-5 to TRBJ1-1, with 7 bases lining up with TRBD1. CDR3 size: 16 residues. CDR1 is SGHKS and CDR2 is YYEKEE in the germline V gene (reference sequence). The ends lost 2 bases at V and 1 base at J; junction bases unmatched: 8. Full variable domain (missing parts from reference TRBV5-5 and TRBJ1-1): DAGVTQSPTHLIKTRGQQVTLRCSPISGHKSVSWYQQVLGQGPQFIFQYYEKEERGRGNFPDRFSARQFPNYSSELNVNALLLGDSALYLCASSFSPGTENTEAFFGQGTRLTVV.

The rearrangement joins TRBV4-3 to TRBJ1-2; D perhaps matches TRBD1 (6 bases). The CDR3 covers 17 residues. Germline V gene sequence: CDR1 LGHNA, CDR2 YSLEER. Between the trimmed V and J ends, which lost 3 bases and 1 base, there was a span of 18 bases. The CDR3 protein is CASSQGPGTHINYGYTF. In nucleotides, the CDR3 is TGCGCCAGCAGCCAGGGGCCCGGGACACATATTAACTATGGCTACACCTTC.

This clone was counted once. The chain joins TRBV5-1 to TRBJ1-2; D possibly corresponds to TRBD1 (6 bases). This CDR3 has 15 residues. V lost 7 bases to trimming and J lost 3 bases, with 19 bases between them. In germline, CDR1 is SGHRS, CDR2 YFSETQ. As DNA, the CDR3 is TGCGCCAGCGGACCTGGGGGGGGCGATTACTATGGCTACACCTTC. Residues: CASGPGGGDYYGYTF.

In its sample, this clone was seen once. The chain carries TRBV18 and TRBJ1-6; 9 bases match TRBD1. Germline V gives CDR1 KGHSH, CDR2 LQKENI. J gave up 8 bases and V 0 bases, and 5 bases lay outside the gene matches. The CDR3 is 16 residues long. The CDR3 nucleotides are TGTGCCAGCTCACCACCCGGACAGGGGTTGGATTCACCCCTCCACTTT. Protein: CASSPPGQGLDSPLHF.

The rearrangement joins TRBV10-1 to TRBJ1-3; no clear D gene. CDR1 is WNHNN and CDR2 is SYGVQD in the germline V gene (reference sequence). V dropped 3 bases and J dropped 0 bases, with 6 bases sitting between them. This CDR3 spans 14 amino acids. The CDR3 loop reads CASSDVLSGNTIYF. CDR3 coding DNA: TGCGCCAGCAGTGATGTCCTCTCTGGAAACACCATATATTTT.

CDR3 DNA: TGTGCCAGCAGCCGGAACAGGGATTCACCCCTCCACTTT. Its translation is CASSRNRDSPLHF. This chain links TRBV2 with TRBJ1-6; maybe TRBD1 (6 bases). The CDR3 runs 13 residues. V shed 6 bases and J shed 8 bases, with 11 bases lying between them. CDR1 SNHLY and CDR2 FYNNEI come from the germline V gene.

In its sample, this clone was seen a few times. At the DNA level, this CDR3 is encoded by other sequences in the same sample as well. The rearrangement uses TRBV6-1 and TRBJ1-6; D is ambiguous. CDR3 length: 14 residues. Trimming left V 3 bases short and J 4 bases short, with 7 bases between. Germline V lookup: CDR1 MNHNS, CDR2 SASEGT. The CDR3 region has the DNA TGTGCCAGCAGTGAGTTCCGGTATAATTCACCCCTCCACTTT. This codes for CASSEFRYNSPLHF.